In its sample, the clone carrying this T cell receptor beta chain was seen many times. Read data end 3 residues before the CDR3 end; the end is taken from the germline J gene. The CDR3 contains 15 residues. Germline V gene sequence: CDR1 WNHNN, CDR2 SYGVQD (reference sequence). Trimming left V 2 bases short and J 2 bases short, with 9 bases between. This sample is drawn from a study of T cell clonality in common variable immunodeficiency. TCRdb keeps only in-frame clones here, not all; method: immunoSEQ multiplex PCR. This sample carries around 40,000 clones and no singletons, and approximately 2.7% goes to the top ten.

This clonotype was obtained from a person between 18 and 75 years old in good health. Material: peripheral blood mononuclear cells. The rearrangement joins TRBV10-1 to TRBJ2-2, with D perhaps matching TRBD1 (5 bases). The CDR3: CASSERGVNTGELFF. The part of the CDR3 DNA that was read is TGCGCCAGCAGTGAGAGGGGCGTAAACACCGGGGAG.